These T cell receptor beta chains were read from a single sample in a study of Graves' ophthalmopathy and Graves' hyperthyroidism. TCRdb reanalysed the multiplex PCR reads using MiXCR and keeps one entry per CDR3 protein. The sample consists of 400,000 or so distinct CDR3 sequences, roughly a sixth of them appearing once. Sequencing was done on a sample of peripheral blood. These receptor sequences come from an adult woman with stable Graves' hyperthyroidism. Both conserved end residues are trimmed from each CDR3. Rows give clone size only sometimes, using once, few, many, or a class for an expanded clone.

cdr3_aa: ASSLFNAAGELF; clone_size: many; j_call: TRBJ2-2; v_call: TRBV12-3/TRBV12-4
cdr3_aa: ASSPEPGTAMNTEAF; clone_size: .; j_call: TRBJ1-1; v_call: TRBV18
cdr3_aa: ASSVGTDYSYEQY; clone_size: few; j_call: TRBJ2-7; v_call: TRBV9
cdr3_aa: ASWGPPSYEQY; clone_size: many; j_call: TRBJ2-7; v_call: TRBV28
cdr3_aa: SATGAVDNYT; clone_size: many; j_call: TRBJ1-2; v_call: TRBV29-1
cdr3_aa: ASSEEGGQGNTEAF; clone_size: few; j_call: TRBJ1-1; v_call: TRBV6-1
cdr3_aa: ASSLARDYLQ; clone_size: many; j_call: TRBJ2-5; v_call: TRBV7-2
cdr3_aa: ASSLSGAQETQY; clone_size: .; j_call: TRBJ2-5; v_call: TRBV28
cdr3_aa: ASSSDRAPYNEQF; clone_size: .; j_call: TRBJ2-1; v_call: TRBV11-2
cdr3_aa: ASSIKRGARTYEQY; clone_size: .; j_call: TRBJ2-7; v_call: TRBV6-1
cdr3_aa: ASSYGTGGAASGTYEQY; clone_size: many; j_call: TRBJ2-7; v_call: TRBV11-1
cdr3_aa: ASSLQEATLEGGSSYEQY; clone_size: .; j_call: TRBJ2-7; v_call: TRBV7-2
cdr3_aa: ASSGGHPSYEQY; clone_size: many; j_call: TRBJ2-7; v_call: TRBV5-1
cdr3_aa: AISEGQGGKETQY; clone_size: many; j_call: TRBJ2-5; v_call: TRBV10-3
cdr3_aa: ASSEVSGGTEAF; clone_size: many; j_call: TRBJ1-1; v_call: TRBV2
cdr3_aa: ASSLIGTFEQY; clone_size: many; j_call: TRBJ2-7; v_call: TRBV12-3/TRBV12-4
cdr3_aa: ASTRGQGKNIQY; clone_size: many; j_call: TRBJ2-4; v_call: TRBV2
cdr3_aa: ASSLERLFTGELF; clone_size: many; j_call: TRBJ2-2; v_call: TRBV11-2
cdr3_aa: ASRTGTGGVSYGYT; clone_size: many; j_call: TRBJ1-2; v_call: TRBV6-2/TRBV6-3
cdr3_aa: ASSLAGRVSETQY; clone_size: many; j_call: TRBJ2-5; v_call: TRBV7-2
cdr3_aa: AWSARGARTEAF; clone_size: many; j_call: TRBJ1-1; v_call: TRBV30
cdr3_aa: ASTHGTGGTYEQY; clone_size: many; j_call: TRBJ2-7; v_call: TRBV12-3/TRBV12-4
cdr3_aa: ASRLSIAGDRETQY; clone_size: many; j_call: TRBJ2-5; v_call: TRBV28
cdr3_aa: ASTQTPNTGELF; clone_size: many; j_call: TRBJ2-2; v_call: TRBV27
cdr3_aa: ASSVDSVGELF; clone_size: many; j_call: TRBJ2-2; v_call: TRBV9
cdr3_aa: SARIGGPNTEAF; clone_size: few; j_call: TRBJ1-1; v_call: TRBV20-1
cdr3_aa: ASSLVGALDYGYT; clone_size: few; j_call: TRBJ1-2; v_call: TRBV7-9
cdr3_aa: ASSLAATSGIQETQY; clone_size: many; j_call: TRBJ2-5; v_call: TRBV5-1
cdr3_aa: ASSLGLAGPTGGQETQY; clone_size: few; j_call: TRBJ2-5; v_call: TRBV28
cdr3_aa: ASSADEAF; clone_size: .; j_call: TRBJ1-1; v_call: TRBV13
cdr3_aa: ASSSPKGMNTEAF; clone_size: many; j_call: TRBJ1-1; v_call: TRBV28
cdr3_aa: ASSYGTSGVEQY; clone_size: few; j_call: TRBJ2-7; v_call: TRBV2
cdr3_aa: ASSLSWDATDTQY; clone_size: many; j_call: TRBJ2-3; v_call: TRBV5-4
cdr3_aa: ATSMTSGSHEQY; clone_size: many; j_call: TRBJ2-7; v_call: TRBV15
cdr3_aa: ASSLEQGGFYEQY; clone_size: .; j_call: TRBJ2-7; v_call: TRBV11-1
cdr3_aa: ASTDWQDGGETQY; clone_size: many; j_call: TRBJ2-5; v_call: TRBV28
cdr3_aa: ASSLQQETQY; clone_size: .; j_call: TRBJ2-5; v_call: TRBV28
cdr3_aa: ASSVWGTEAF; clone_size: many; j_call: TRBJ1-1; v_call: TRBV27
cdr3_aa: ASSYERPPYEQY; clone_size: many; j_call: TRBJ2-7; v_call: TRBV6-2/TRBV6-3
cdr3_aa: ASSAELAGAGLEQY; clone_size: many; j_call: TRBJ2-7; v_call: TRBV9